Following are 3 T cell receptor beta chains from one sample sequenced in a study of T cell repertoires in cytomegalovirus infection. These TCRs are of unknown antigen specificity. MiXCR, applied by TCRdb to the reads, yields one record per CDR3 protein. The data hold hundreds of thousands of distinct CDR3 sequences, with approximately 46% observed a single time. The specimen was cultured PBMCs, collected from culture after CMV antigen stimulation. Receptor source: a human donor in good health (CMV status not recorded). Some clones in this sample may be carry-over from other donors' samples.

This clonotype was observed a few times. V is TRBV7-8 and J is TRBJ2-7; D is unclear. Germline lookup yields CDR1 SGHVS and CDR2 FQNEAQ. The germline V and J ends were trimmed by 5 bases and 4 bases, with 9 bases remaining between them. This CDR3 is 12 amino acids long. CDR3 sequence: CASSPKGYEQYF. CDR3 DNA sequence: TGTGCCAGCAGCCCGAAAGGATACGAGCAGTACTTC.

This clonotype has more than one count but fewer than ten. The junction and the germline gene differ at one end; a read error may be behind it. The chain couples TRBV7-2 to TRBJ2-1; TRBD2 might be the D (6 bases). This CDR3 spans 16 amino acids. Germline CDR1 SGHTA, CDR2 FQGNSA. CDR3 sequence: CASSLDSGGAYNEQFF. Written as DNA, the CDR3 is TGTGCCAGCAGTTTAGATAGCGGAGGCGCCTACAATGAGCAGTTCTTC.

This clonotype was observed at least ten times. This chain links TRBV7-8 with TRBJ2-2; TRBD1 or TRBD2 may be the D gene (7 bases each). Trimming cost V 3 bases and J 5 bases, with 13 bases left between them. This CDR3 spans 15 amino acids. Germline CDR1 reads SGHVS; CDR2 reads FQNEAQ. This CDR3 is CASSLGGGRTGELFF. CDR3 coding DNA: TGTGCCAGCAGCTTGGGAGGGGGCCGAACCGGGGAGCTGTTTTTT.